This T cell receptor (beta chain) was retrieved from a study of tumor and adjacent non-tumor tissue in lung cancer. Study-wide context: Aged 31 to 76 years, patients included more than nine men and 4 or 5 women with stage I to III disease. On average, productive TCRbeta reads reached about 4.17 million per sample. Study-level findings and limits: Compared with tumor, normal lung showed significantly lower TCR diversity.

Three rounds of nested PCR, following a modified ARM-PCR protocol, produced the TCRbeta library. TCRdb reprocessed the multiplex PCR reads via MiXCR and lists one record per CDR3 protein. The sample consists of some 71,000 distinct CDR3 sequences, around 77% of them appearing once. This sample's RNA came from whole unsorted tissue. This clonotype appeared many times. Its cognate antigen is unknown. The CDR3 spans 15 residues. Germline V lookup: CDR1 MNHNS, CDR2 SASEGT. The trim removed 7 bases at V and 3 bases at J, leaving 5 bases unmatched. This sequence joins TRBV6-1 and TRBJ2-1; 11 nucleotides align to TRBD2. Sequenced sample: lung tumor tissue. The receptor was derived from a woman aged 35 to 49 with non-small cell lung cancer. DNA of the CDR3: TGTGCCAGCAAAATGCTAGCGGGGGGCTACAATGAGCAGTTCTTC. Translating gives CASKMLAGGYNEQFF.